This is a list of T cell receptor beta chains from one sample in a study of cytomegalovirus exposure and HLA in healthy donors. Profiled with immunoSEQ multiplex PCR; TCRdb holds only in-frame clones, not every one. Of around 100,000 clones listed, under 80% are singletons. The sequenced material came from PBMCs. These receptors originate from a woman aged 45-65 years in good health and CMV-seropositive. The conserved cysteine and the conserved F or W are not part of the CDR3 here.

J gene: TRBJ2-1; V gene: TRBV2; CDR3 protein: ASSADSNEQF
J gene: TRBJ1-3; V gene: TRBV10-2; CDR3 protein: ASSDRRKGIFSGNTIY
J gene: TRBJ2-6; V gene: TRBV27; CDR3 protein: ASSFGGANVLT
J gene: TRBJ2-2; V gene: TRBV30; CDR3 protein: AWRESSRIGSTGELF
J gene: TRBJ2-1; V gene: TRBV14; CDR3 protein: ASSQVGGTGDNEQF
J gene: TRBJ2-1; V gene: TRBV5-6; CDR3 protein: ASSRLAGSTYNEQF
J gene: TRBJ2-6; V gene: TRBV11-2; CDR3 protein: ASSLQGLTGANVLT
J gene: TRBJ2-5; V gene: TRBV5-6; CDR3 protein: ASRITGGAQETQY
J gene: TRBJ2-1; V gene: TRBV27; CDR3 protein: ATKTGFNEQF
J gene: TRBJ2-2; V gene: TRBV19; CDR3 protein: ASSKLKSGTQTGELF
J gene: TRBJ1-1; V gene: TRBV11-2; CDR3 protein: ASSLLRETEAF
J gene: TRBJ2-3; V gene: TRBV19; CDR3 protein: ASRLAGTDTQY
J gene: TRBJ1-1; V gene: TRBV7-9; CDR3 protein: ASSTAQTRIGAF
J gene: TRBJ2-2; V gene: TRBV9; CDR3 protein: ASGGGGELF
J gene: TRBJ2-7; V gene: TRBV5-1; CDR3 protein: ASSLGLAVPAGEQY
J gene: TRBJ1-3; V gene: TRBV5-1; CDR3 protein: ASSLADSRLGNTIY
J gene: TRBJ2-7; V gene: TRBV6-5; CDR3 protein: ASSYLQGSSYEQY
J gene: TRBJ1-3; V gene: TRBV7-9; CDR3 protein: ASSLAKTGRGNTIY
J gene: TRBJ1-2; V gene: TRBV7-9; CDR3 protein: SSSLGSRDGYT
J gene: TRBJ2-2; V gene: TRBV2; CDR3 protein: ASTRLTTGELF
J gene: TRBJ2-3; V gene: TRBV5-1; CDR3 protein: ASRGGTASTDTQY
J gene: TRBJ2-7; V gene: TRBV7-9; CDR3 protein: ATKGSYEQY
J gene: TRBJ1-1; V gene: TRBV2; CDR3 protein: ASSGGPNTEAF
J gene: TRBJ1-2; V gene: TRBV29-1; CDR3 protein: SVALQGGYT
J gene: TRBJ1-1; V gene: TRBV19; CDR3 protein: ASRGWNTEAF
J gene: TRBJ1-4; V gene: TRBV2; CDR3 protein: ASSESPPSRGVKLF
J gene: TRBJ2-7; V gene: TRBV19; CDR3 protein: ASTGTGLYEQY
J gene: TRBJ1-1; V gene: TRBV7-9; CDR3 protein: ASSFGGNTEAF
J gene: TRBJ1-1; V gene: TRBV16; CDR3 protein: ASSQYRGGTEAF
J gene: TRBJ2-2; V gene: TRBV7-9; CDR3 protein: ASSFAGELF
J gene: TRBJ1-2; V gene: TRBV14; CDR3 protein: ASSLLQGSGYT
J gene: TRBJ2-1; V gene: TRBV29-1; CDR3 protein: SVLGANYNEQF
J gene: TRBJ2-7; V gene: TRBV5-6; CDR3 protein: ASSLGGLAGFHEQY
J gene: TRBJ1-2; V gene: TRBV9; CDR3 protein: ASSDPGGGYT
J gene: TRBJ2-7; V gene: TRBV5-1; CDR3 protein: ASSLGRGREQY
J gene: TRBJ2-7; V gene: TRBV27; CDR3 protein: ASSRLVEADEQY
J gene: TRBJ2-2; V gene: TRBV7-6; CDR3 protein: ASSWVEGTGELF
J gene: TRBJ1-3; V gene: TRBV7-9; CDR3 protein: ASSLESQGAIY
J gene: TRBJ1-1; V gene: TRBV19; CDR3 protein: ASSTDRANTEAF
J gene: TRBJ2-3; V gene: TRBV7-9; CDR3 protein: ASSLQRGAITDTQY
J gene: TRBJ1-2; V gene: TRBV10-3; CDR3 protein: AISESGDRLNYGYT
J gene: TRBJ1-1; V gene: TRBV19; CDR3 protein: ASSIGGSSTEAF
J gene: TRBJ1-2; V gene: TRBV27; CDR3 protein: ATHQGLYGYT
J gene: TRBJ2-5; V gene: TRBV9; CDR3 protein: ASSVSASGGHQETQY
J gene: TRBJ1-1; V gene: TRBV28; CDR3 protein: ASVGGARTEAF
J gene: TRBJ1-3; V gene: TRBV5-1; CDR3 protein: ASSPQTGTGTGNTIY
J gene: TRBJ1-3; V gene: TRBV5-5; CDR3 protein: ASSLVTGAVSGNTIY
J gene: TRBJ2-3; V gene: TRBV5-1; CDR3 protein: ASSRDSPPYTDTQY
J gene: TRBJ1-1; V gene: TRBV6-5; CDR3 protein: ASSYGGTTEAF
J gene: TRBJ2-1; V gene: TRBV19; CDR3 protein: ASSTEGQTYNEQF
J gene: TRBJ2-7; V gene: TRBV5-1; CDR3 protein: ASSETAPNEQY
J gene: TRBJ1-2; V gene: TRBV9; CDR3 protein: ASSVGQGSNYGYT
J gene: -; V gene: TRBV7-3; CDR3 protein: ASSWSTSGSYEQY
J gene: TRBJ1-2; V gene: TRBV7-3; CDR3 protein: ASSLTGRGQSGYT
J gene: TRBJ2-7; V gene: TRBV4-1; CDR3 protein: ASSQVGQDYEQY
J gene: TRBJ2-2; V gene: TRBV25-1; CDR3 protein: ASSDGTYNTGELF
J gene: TRBJ1-5; V gene: TRBV2; CDR3 protein: ASSLGLEEHQPQH
J gene: TRBJ1-2; V gene: TRBV15; CDR3 protein: ATSRDATGSGYT
J gene: TRBJ2-7; V gene: TRBV7-8; CDR3 protein: ASSLRDSIYEQY
J gene: TRBJ1-1; V gene: TRBV29-1; CDR3 protein: SGGHLNTEAF